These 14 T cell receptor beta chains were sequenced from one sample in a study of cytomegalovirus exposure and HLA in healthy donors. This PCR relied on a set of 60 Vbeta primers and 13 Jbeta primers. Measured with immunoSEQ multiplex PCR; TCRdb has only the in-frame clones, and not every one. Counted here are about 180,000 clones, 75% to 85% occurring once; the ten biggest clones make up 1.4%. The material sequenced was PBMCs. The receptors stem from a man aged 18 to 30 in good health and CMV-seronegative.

The CDR3 DNA follows: TGTGCCAGTAGTATGAGCCGCCAAGAGACCCAGTACTTC. Protein product: CASSMSRQETQYF. The V gene is TRBV19, the J gene TRBJ2-5; D is undetermined. Trimming stripped 3 bases from V and 1 base from J, with 6 bases between. Germline values: CDR1 LNHDA, CDR2 SQIVND (reference sequence). The CDR3 totals 13 residues.

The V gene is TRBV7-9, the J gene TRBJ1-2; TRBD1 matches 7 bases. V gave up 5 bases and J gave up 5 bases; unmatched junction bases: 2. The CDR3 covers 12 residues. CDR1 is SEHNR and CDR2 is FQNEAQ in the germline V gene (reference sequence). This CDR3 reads CASSGGQYGYTF. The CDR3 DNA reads TGTGCCAGCAGCGGGGGACAGTATGGCTACACCTTC.

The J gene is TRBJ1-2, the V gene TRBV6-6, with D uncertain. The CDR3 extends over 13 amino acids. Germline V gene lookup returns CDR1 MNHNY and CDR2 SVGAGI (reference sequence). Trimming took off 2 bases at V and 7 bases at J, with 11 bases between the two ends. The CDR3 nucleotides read TGTGCCAGCAGTTACAACAGTAAAGGTGGCTACACCTTC. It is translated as CASSYNSKGGYTF.

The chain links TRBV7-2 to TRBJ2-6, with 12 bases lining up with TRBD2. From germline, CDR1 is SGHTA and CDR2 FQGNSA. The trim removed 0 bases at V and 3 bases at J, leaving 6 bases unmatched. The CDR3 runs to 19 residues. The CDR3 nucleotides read TGTGCCAGCAGCTTAGCATGGACTAGCGGGACGGTTGGGGCCAACGTCCTGACTTTC. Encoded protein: CASSLAWTSGTVGANVLTF.

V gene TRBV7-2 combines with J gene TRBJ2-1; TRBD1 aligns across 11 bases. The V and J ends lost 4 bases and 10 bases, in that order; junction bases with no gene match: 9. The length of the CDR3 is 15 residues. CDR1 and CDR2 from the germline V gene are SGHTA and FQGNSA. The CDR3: CASSSTSGTGGEQFF. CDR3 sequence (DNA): TGTGCCAGCAGCTCCACCTCCGGGACAGGGGGAGAGCAGTTCTTC.

The CDR3 is CASSTGTPGNTIYF. CDR3 in DNA: TGTGCCAGCAGTACCGGGACACCTGGAAACACCATATATTTT. V gene TRBV7-6 combines with J gene TRBJ1-3, with a possible D match to TRBD1 (6 bases). The germline V and J ends were trimmed by 6 bases and 2 bases, with 11 bases remaining between them. CDR1 is SGHVS and CDR2 is FNYEAQ in the germline V gene. The CDR3 covers 14 residues.

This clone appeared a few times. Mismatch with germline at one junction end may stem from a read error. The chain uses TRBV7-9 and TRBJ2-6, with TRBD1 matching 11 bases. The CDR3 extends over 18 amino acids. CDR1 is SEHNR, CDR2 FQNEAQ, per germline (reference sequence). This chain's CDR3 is CSSSLGQGAVGGANVLTF. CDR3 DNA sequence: TGTTCCAGCAGCCTCGGACAGGGGGCGGTAGGAGGGGCCAACGTCCTGACTTTC.

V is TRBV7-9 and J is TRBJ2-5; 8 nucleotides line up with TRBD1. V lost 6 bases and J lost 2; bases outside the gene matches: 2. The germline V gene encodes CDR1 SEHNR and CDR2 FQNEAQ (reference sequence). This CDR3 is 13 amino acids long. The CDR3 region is CASRQGVQETQYF. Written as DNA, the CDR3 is TGTGCCAGCAGACAGGGGGTTCAAGAGACCCAGTACTTC.

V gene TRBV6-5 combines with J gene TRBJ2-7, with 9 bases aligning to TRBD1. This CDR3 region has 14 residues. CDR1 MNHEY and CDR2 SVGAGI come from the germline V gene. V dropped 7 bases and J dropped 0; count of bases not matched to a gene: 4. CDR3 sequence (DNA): TGTGCCAGCACCCAGGACAGGGGCTCCTACGAGCAGTACTTC. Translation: CASTQDRGSYEQYF.

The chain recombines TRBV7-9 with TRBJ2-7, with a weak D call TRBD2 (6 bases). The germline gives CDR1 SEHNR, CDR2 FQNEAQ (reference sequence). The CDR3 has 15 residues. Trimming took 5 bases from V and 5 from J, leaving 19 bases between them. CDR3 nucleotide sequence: TGTGCCAGCAGCGCGATGGGGACGGGGGTCCACGAGCAGTACTTC. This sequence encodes CASSAMGTGVHEQYF.

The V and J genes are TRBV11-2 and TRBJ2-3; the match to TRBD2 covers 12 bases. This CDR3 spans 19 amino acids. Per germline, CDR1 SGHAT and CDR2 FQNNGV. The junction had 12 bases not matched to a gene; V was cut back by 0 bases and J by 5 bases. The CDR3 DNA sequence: TGTGCCAGCAGCTTAGATCCGTCGGCTAGCGGGAGGGCCAGAGATACGCAGTATTTT. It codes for CASSLDPSASGRARDTQYF.

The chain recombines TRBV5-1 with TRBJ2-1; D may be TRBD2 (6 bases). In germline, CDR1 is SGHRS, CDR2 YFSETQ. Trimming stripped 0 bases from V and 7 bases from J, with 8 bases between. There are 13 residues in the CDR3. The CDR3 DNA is TGCGCCAGCAGCTTGGGGCTAGCGAATGAGCAGTTCTTC. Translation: CASSLGLANEQFF. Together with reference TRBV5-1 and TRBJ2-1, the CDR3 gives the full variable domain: KAGVTQTPRYLIKTRGQQVTLSCSPISGHRSVSWYQQTPGQGLQFLFEYFSETQRNKGNFPGRFSGRQFSNSRSEMNVSTLELGDSALYLCASSLGLANEQFFGPGTRLTVL.

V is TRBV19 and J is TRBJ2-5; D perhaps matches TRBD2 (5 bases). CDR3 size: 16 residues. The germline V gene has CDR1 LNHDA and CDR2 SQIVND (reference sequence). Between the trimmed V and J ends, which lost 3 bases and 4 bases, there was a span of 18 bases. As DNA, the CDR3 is TGTGCCAGTAGTATGTTGGGCGGTCCCCGGGGAGAGACCCAGTACTTC. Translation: CASSMLGGPRGETQYF.

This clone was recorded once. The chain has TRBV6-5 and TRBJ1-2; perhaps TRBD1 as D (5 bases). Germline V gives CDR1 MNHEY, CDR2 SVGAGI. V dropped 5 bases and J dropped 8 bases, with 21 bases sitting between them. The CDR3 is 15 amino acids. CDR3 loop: CASSRNRQSRYGYTF. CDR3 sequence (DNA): TGTGCCAGCAGTCGAAACCGACAGTCTCGGTACGGCTACACCTTC.